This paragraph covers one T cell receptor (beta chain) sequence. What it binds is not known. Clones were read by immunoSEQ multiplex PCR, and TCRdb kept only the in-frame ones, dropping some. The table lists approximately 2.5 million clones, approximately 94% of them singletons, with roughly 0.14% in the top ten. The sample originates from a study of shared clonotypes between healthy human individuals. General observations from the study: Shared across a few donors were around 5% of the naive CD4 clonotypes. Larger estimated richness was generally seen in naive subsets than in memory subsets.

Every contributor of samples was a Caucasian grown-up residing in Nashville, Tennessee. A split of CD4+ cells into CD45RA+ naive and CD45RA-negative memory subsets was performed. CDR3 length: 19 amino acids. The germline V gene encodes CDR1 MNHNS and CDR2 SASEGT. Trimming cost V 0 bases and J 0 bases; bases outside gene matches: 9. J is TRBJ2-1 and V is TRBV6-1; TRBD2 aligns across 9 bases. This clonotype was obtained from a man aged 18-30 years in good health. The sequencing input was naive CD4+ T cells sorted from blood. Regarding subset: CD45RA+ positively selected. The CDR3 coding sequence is TGTGCCAGCAGTGAAGCAGCACTAGCGGGTTGGAGCTCCTACAATGAGCAGTTCTTC. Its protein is CASSEAALAGWSSYNEQFF.